This TCR beta chain was sequenced for a study of T cells in Graves' hyperthyroidism and ophthalmopathy. About the study: Peripheral blood was acquired at first diagnosis, ahead of any therapy whatsoever.

Amplification of TCR beta CDR3 regions used RNA as the template. When the TCR CDR3 underwent first-round RT-PCR, the HTBI primer set was used. MiXCR, run by TCRdb on the multiplex PCR reads, gives a single entry per CDR3 protein. The sample includes 550,000 to 800,000 distinct CDR3 sequences, roughly 15% of them seen just once. In regard to this clonotype: Its antigen is not known.

Notes on the study in general: Most thyroid clonotypes expanded above 0.001 appeared in blood too.

Stable Graves' hyperthyroidism denoted no ophthalmopathy progression over 18 months. This clonotype was obtained from a man in his late teens or twenties with Graves' hyperthyroidism. Sequencing was carried out using blood.

The CDR3 bases are TGTGCCAGCAGTAAACGAGGGGGCGGGAGGGAAAATGAGCAGTTCTTC. It is translated as CASSKRGGGRENEQFF. This chain uses TRBV6-1 with TRBJ2-1; 9 nucleotides align to TRBD2. Germline trimming cut 5 bases from V and 7 bases from J; bases unmatched to any gene: 12. Germline V gene sequence: CDR1 MNHNS, CDR2 SASEGT. This CDR3 is 16 amino acids long.